Below, 14 T cell receptor beta chains from the same sample are listed, as sequenced in a study of blood T cell repertoires in COVID-19. Clones were read by immunoSEQ multiplex PCR, and TCRdb kept only the in-frame ones, dropping some. The sample has about 65,000 clones, roughly 92% seen once; the top ten hold less than 3.5%. Sequenced material: peripheral blood. Every receptor here comes from a man between 70 and 80 years old with active COVID-19.

The chain is built from TRBV5-1 and TRBJ1-6, with TRBD1 matching over 10 bases. Germline loops: CDR1 SGHRS, CDR2 YFSETQ. The CDR3 contains 15 residues. V shed 4 bases, J shed 7 bases, and the junction held 5 bases outside the gene matches. The CDR3 DNA reads TGCGCCAGCAGCGAAGGACAGGGGGGAAATTCACCCCTCCACTTT. It translates to CASSEGQGGNSPLHF.

The V gene is TRBV29-1, the J gene TRBJ2-5, with TRBD1 matching 11 bases. J was trimmed by 2 bases and V by 8 bases; bases with no gene match: 7. Germline loops: CDR1 SQVTM, CDR2 ANQGSEA. The CDR3 length is 14 residues. CDR3 residues: CSFEDRGRQETQYF. The CDR3 nucleotides read TGCAGCTTCGAGGACAGGGGGCGTCAAGAGACCCAGTACTTC.

V gene TRBV5-8 combines with J gene TRBJ1-1; a weak D match, TRBD1 (5 bases). The germline V and J ends were trimmed by 5 bases and 3 bases, with 17 bases remaining between them. Germline V lookup: CDR1 SGHTS, CDR2 YDEGEE. This CDR3 is built from 15 residues. DNA of the CDR3: TGTGCCAGCAGTCCTTCGATCGGGGGGGACACTGAAGCTTTCTTT. Its protein product is CASSPSIGGDTEAFF.

Turning to this clone: The sample has other DNA sequences that encode this CDR3 too. The chain links TRBV6-2 or TRBV6-3 to TRBJ1-4; 7 bases agree with TRBD1. Germline loops: CDR1 MNHEY, CDR2 SVGEGT. Germline trimming cut 5 bases from V and 7 bases from J; bases unmatched to any gene: 10. The CDR3 runs 15 residues. Here the CDR3 DNA reads TGTGCCAGCAGTCGCACAGGGGTCCCTACTGAAAAACTGTTTTTT. Translation gives CASSRTGVPTEKLFF.

V gene TRBV2 combines with J gene TRBJ2-4; 7 positions agree with TRBD1. CDR3 length: 14 residues. Germline V gives CDR1 SNHLY, CDR2 FYNNEI. The V gene end was trimmed by 7 bases and the J gene end by 0 bases; junction bases not matched to a gene: 3. This CDR3 reads CASTGTVAKNIQYF. The CDR3 DNA is TGTGCCAGCACCGGGACAGTAGCCAAAAACATTCAGTACTTC.

The V and J genes are TRBV1 and TRBJ2-1; no check of the table's D call, TRBD1, against the DNA was made. TRBV1 is assigned pseudogene status. This CDR3 spans 19 amino acids. CDR3 sequence: CTSSQEKNRNRVPYNEQFF. The DNA of the CDR3 is TGCACCAGCAGCCAAGAGAAGAATAGAAACAGGGTACCCTACAATGAGCAGTTCTTC.

The chain recombines TRBV5-1 with TRBJ1-1; 9 positions match TRBD1. This CDR3 comprises 15 residues. Germline loops: CDR1 SGHRS, CDR2 YFSETQ. The ends lost 0 bases at V and 3 bases at J; junction bases unmatched: 3. CDR3 protein: CASSLAGQGYTEAFF. The CDR3 region has the DNA TGCGCCAGCAGCTTGGCCGGACAGGGGTACACTGAAGCTTTCTTT.

V usage is TRBV6-5 and J usage is TRBJ1-2; D remains ambiguous. With 5 bases removed from V and 1 base from J, the gap between germline ends came to 8 bases. Germline CDR1 reads MNHEY; CDR2 reads SVGAGI. The CDR3 spans 13 residues. In DNA form, the CDR3 reads TGTGCCAGCAGTCCTCTTCTTAACTATGGCTACACCTTC. Amino acids: CASSPLLNYGYTF.

This clone has just one count. This rearrangement joins TRBV5-4 to TRBJ1-1, with 8 bases matching TRBD1. Trimming took 9 bases from V and 0 from J; bases not matched to a gene: 16. This CDR3 spans 17 amino acids. The germline CDR1 and CDR2 sequences are SGHNT and YYREEE (reference sequence). This CDR3 is CANHTRQGSLVNTEAFF. DNA of the CDR3: TGTGCCAACCATACCCGACAGGGGTCCCTAGTGAACACTGAAGCTTTCTTT. Full variable domain (rest looked up from reference TRBV5-4 and TRBJ1-1): ETGVTQSPTHLIKTRGQQVTLRCSSQSGHNTVSWYQQALGQGPQFIFQYYREEENGRGNFPPRFSGLQFPNYSSELNVNALELDDSALYLCANHTRQGSLVNTEAFFGQGTRLTVV.

The genes are TRBV5-4 and TRBJ2-5; D not resolved. The CDR3 covers 13 residues. Germline CDR1 reads SGHNT; CDR2 reads YYREEE (reference sequence). The ends were cut back, 4 bases at V and 2 bases at J, with 9 bases in the middle. CDR3 DNA sequence: TGTGCCAGCAGCCTTCGGCGGCAAGAGACCCAGTACTTC. This gives the protein CASSLRRQETQYF.

The rearrangement joins TRBV6-5 to TRBJ1-2; 7 positions agree with TRBD1. This CDR3 contains 12 residues. Germline V gene sequence: CDR1 MNHEY, CDR2 SVGAGI. V shed 6 bases, J shed 7 bases, and the junction held 5 bases outside the gene matches. DNA for the CDR3: TGTGCCAGCAGCTTCCGACAGGGTGGCTACACCTTC. This gives the protein CASSFRQGGYTF.

The rearrangement joins TRBV7-8 to TRBJ1-2; 7 nucleotides line up with TRBD1. CDR3 size: 15 residues. The trim removed 7 bases at V and 7 bases at J, leaving 15 bases unmatched. Germline CDR1 SGHVS, CDR2 FQNEAQ. The CDR3 DNA sequence: TGTGCCAGCACAGCATCGGGACAGCATTCGGGTGGCTACACCTTC. Translation gives CASTASGQHSGGYTF.

This clone was seen only a few times. Here the CDR3 DNA reads TGCAGCGTTGAAAGGGAGGGTAACTATGGCTACACCTTC. Translating gives CSVEREGNYGYTF. The chain carries TRBV29-1 and TRBJ1-2; no firm D call. The CDR3 covers 13 residues. Germline assignment: CDR1 SQVTM and CDR2 ANQGSEA. V lost 2 bases and J 1 base, leaving 8 bases between the germline ends.

This sequence joins TRBV6-1 and TRBJ2-1, with 8 bases identical to TRBD1. This CDR3 has 12 amino acids. The germline gives CDR1 MNHNS, CDR2 SASEGT. The ends lost 2 bases at V and 15 bases at J; junction bases unmatched: 6. CDR3 loop: CASSEQGAVRFF. The CDR3 DNA reads TGTGCCAGCAGTGAACAGGGGGCAGTACGGTTCTTC.